The subject of this entry is one TCR beta chain. Its specificity is not known. V lost 1 base and J 5 bases, leaving 11 bases between the germline ends. CDR1 is SGHTA, CDR2 FQGNSA, per germline. The CDR3 is 14 residues long. These data come from a study of cytomegalovirus exposure and HLA in healthy donors. Study-wide results and caveats: Researchers had no immune exposure information except CMV serostatus available. An ancestry cluster, one associated with Asian ancestry, reportedly showed fewer N-insertions than the roughly 670-donor mean in a later analysis. It was approximately 170 TCR beta chains that were listed as cytomegalovirus-associated. Sequencing depth across donors, presence/absence analyses assumed, was roughly uniform.

The PCR ran on 60 Vbeta and 13 Jbeta primers. This table comes from immunoSEQ multiplex PCR, and its TCRdb copy is limited to in-frame clones, with some not included. The sample lists about 82,000 clones, about 77% seen once, with around 3.4% in the top ten. This TCR was recovered from a man aged 50 or older in good health and CMV-seronegative. The chain links TRBV7-2 to TRBJ1-1, with D possibly matching TRBD1 (5 bases). Material for sequencing was PBMCs. In DNA form, the CDR3 reads TGTGCCAGCAGCTTAGAGGGGCGTCGGACTGAAGCTTTCTTT. This translates into CASSLEGRRTEAFF.